These T cell receptor beta chains were read from a single sample in a study of blood T cell repertoires in COVID-19. Clones were sequenced by immunoSEQ multiplex PCR, and TCRdb holds only the in-frame ones, with some missing. The profile shows 450,000 or so clones, 90% of them singletons. Input material: PBMCs or T cells enriched from blood (not recorded which). These TCRs come from a man in his late teens or twenties who had recovered from COVID-19. CDR3s include the opening cysteine and the closing phenylalanine or tryptophan. A D gene is named only where the DNA matches it firmly. Not every row has a clone size; where given, it reads once, few, many or a size class.

D gene: NA
clone size: NA
V gene: TRBV27
J gene: TRBJ1-1
CDR3 DNA: TGTGCCAGCCGTCGGGGGGCGCGGGTCACTGAAGCTTTCTTT
CDR3 protein: CASRRGARVTEAFF

D gene: TRBD2
clone size: NA
V gene: TRBV3-1/TRBV3-2
J gene: TRBJ2-1
CDR3 DNA: TGTGCCAGCAGCCTTTTGGCGGGGGGGGGACATGAGCAGTTCTTC
CDR3 protein: CASSLLAGGGHEQFF

D gene: NA
clone size: NA
V gene: TRBV6-1
J gene: TRBJ2-6
CDR3 DNA: TGTGCCAGCAGTGAGAAGGCGGCTGGGGCCAACGTCCTGACTTTC
CDR3 protein: CASSEKAAGANVLTF

D gene: NA
clone size: NA
V gene: TRBV10-2
J gene: TRBJ1-2
CDR3 DNA: TGCGCCACCCTAGATGACGTGAGCAGGGGATTTTTCTATGGCTACACCTTC
CDR3 protein: CATLDDVSRGFFYGYTF

D gene: TRBD1
clone size: NA
V gene: TRBV11-3
J gene: TRBJ1-4
CDR3 DNA: TGTGCCAGCAGCTCTGGACAGGGTAATGAAAAACTGTTTTTT
CDR3 protein: CASSSGQGNEKLFF

D gene: NA
clone size: NA
V gene: TRBV3-1/TRBV3-2
J gene: TRBJ2-3
CDR3 DNA: TGTGCCAGCAGCCTACGACTGAATCCCACAGATACGCAGTATTTT
CDR3 protein: CASSLRLNPTDTQYF

D gene: NA
clone size: once
V gene: TRBV5-5
J gene: TRBJ1-5
CDR3 DNA: TGTGCCAGCAGCTCCTTTAATCAGCCCCAGCATTTT
CDR3 protein: CASSSFNQPQHF

D gene: TRBD2
clone size: once
V gene: TRBV19
J gene: TRBJ2-7
CDR3 DNA: TGTGCCAGTAGTATAGATCATGCGGGGGGCCCCTACGAGCAGTACTTC
CDR3 protein: CASSIDHAGGPYEQYF

D gene: TRBD1
clone size: NA
V gene: TRBV7-8
J gene: TRBJ2-1
CDR3 DNA: TGTGCCAGCAGCTTCCCCATGACAGGGGCGGTCGATGAGCAGTTCTTC
CDR3 protein: CASSFPMTGAVDEQFF

D gene: NA
clone size: NA
V gene: TRBV7-2
J gene: TRBJ2-7
CDR3 DNA: TGTGCCAGCAGCTTAGAGACAGGAAAATCCTACGAGCAGTACTTC
CDR3 protein: CASSLETGKSYEQYF

D gene: NA
clone size: few
V gene: TRBV7-3
J gene: TRBJ1-1
CDR3 DNA: TGTGCCAGCAGCTTAGTAGGGGACACTGAAGCTTTCTTT
CDR3 protein: CASSLVGDTEAFF

D gene: NA
clone size: NA
V gene: TRBV6-5
J gene: TRBJ1-1
CDR3 DNA: TGTGCCAGCGCGAGCGACGCTGAAGCTTTCTTT
CDR3 protein: CASASDAEAFF

D gene: TRBD1
clone size: NA
V gene: TRBV7-3
J gene: TRBJ1-6
CDR3 DNA: TGTGCCAGCAGCCGGGACAGGGGATCACCCCTCCACTTT
CDR3 protein: CASSRDRGSPLHF

D gene: TRBD1
clone size: NA
V gene: TRBV5-1
J gene: TRBJ1-2
CDR3 DNA: TGCGCCAGCAGCTACGACAGGGGAAGGGATGGCTACACCTTC
CDR3 protein: CASSYDRGRDGYTF

D gene: NA
clone size: NA
V gene: TRBV7-9
J gene: TRBJ2-4
CDR3 DNA: TGTGCCAGCAGCTTAGCGCCTGTAGGGGTATTAGCCAAAAACATTCAGTACTTC
CDR3 protein: CASSLAPVGVLAKNIQYF

D gene: NA
clone size: NA
V gene: TRBV2
J gene: TRBJ1-1
CDR3 DNA: TGTGCCAGCGGACTAGAAGTACGGGTGGCTTTCTTT
CDR3 protein: CASGLEVRVAFF

D gene: NA
clone size: NA
V gene: TRBV13
J gene: TRBJ2-1
CDR3 DNA: TGTGCCAGCAGCTTAGGAGGGGGGGCCTACAATGAGCAGTTCTTC
CDR3 protein: CASSLGGGAYNEQFF

D gene: NA
clone size: NA
V gene: TRBV12-3/TRBV12-4
J gene: TRBJ1-1
CDR3 DNA: TGTGCCAGCAGTGCGACGGGTGACGCTGAAGCTTTCTTT
CDR3 protein: CASSATGDAEAFF

D gene: NA
clone size: NA
V gene: TRBV19
J gene: TRBJ1-4
CDR3 DNA: TGTGCCAGTCTTAAAAATGAAAAACTGTTTTTT
CDR3 protein: CASLKNEKLFF

D gene: TRBD1
clone size: few
V gene: TRBV5-4
J gene: TRBJ1-6
CDR3 DNA: TGTGCCAGCAGCTGGGGACAGACAAATTCACCCCTCCACTTT
CDR3 protein: CASSWGQTNSPLHF

D gene: NA
clone size: NA
V gene: TRBV12-3/TRBV12-4
J gene: TRBJ1-2
CDR3 DNA: NA
CDR3 protein: CASTQKFGTGNTF

D gene: TRBD2
clone size: NA
V gene: TRBV2
J gene: TRBJ2-5
CDR3 DNA: TGTGCCAGCAGTGAGTGGGCGGGGGATCCTAAAGAGACCCAGTACTTC
CDR3 protein: CASSEWAGDPKETQYF

D gene: NA
clone size: NA
V gene: TRBV5-4
J gene: TRBJ1-2
CDR3 DNA: TGTGCCAGCAGCTTGTTTGGTGCGGGTGGCTACACCTTC
CDR3 protein: CASSLFGAGGYTF

D gene: TRBD2
clone size: NA
V gene: TRBV9
J gene: TRBJ2-3
CDR3 DNA: TGTGCCAGCAGCGTAGGCCCCGGACTAGCTGGAGATACGCAGTATTTT
CDR3 protein: CASSVGPGLAGDTQYF

D gene: NA
clone size: NA
V gene: TRBV12-3/TRBV12-4
J gene: TRBJ2-1
CDR3 DNA: TGTGCCAGCAGCAGGATGGGGGGCAATGAGCAGTTCTTC
CDR3 protein: CASSRMGGNEQFF

D gene: NA
clone size: NA
V gene: TRBV11-2
J gene: TRBJ2-7
CDR3 DNA: TGTGCCAGCAACTATAGCCGGACAGAGACTGATTGCTACGAGCAGTACTTC
CDR3 protein: CASNYSRTETDCYEQYF

D gene: TRBD1
clone size: NA
V gene: TRBV3-1/TRBV3-2
J gene: TRBJ2-7
CDR3 DNA: TGTGCCAGCAGCACCGGGACAGGGTCCTACGAGCAGTACTTC
CDR3 protein: CASSTGTGSYEQYF

D gene: NA
clone size: NA
V gene: TRBV11-3
J gene: TRBJ1-1
CDR3 DNA: TGTGCCAGCAGCTTGGACACCTACACCTCCATGAACACTGAAGCTTTCTTT
CDR3 protein: CASSLDTYTSMNTEAFF

D gene: NA
clone size: once
V gene: TRBV12-3/TRBV12-4
J gene: TRBJ1-2
CDR3 DNA: TGTGCCAGCAGTTTGACGGAGAACTATGGCTACACCTTC
CDR3 protein: CASSLTENYGYTF

D gene: NA
clone size: NA
V gene: TRBV18
J gene: TRBJ2-2
CDR3 DNA: TGTGCCAGCTCACCAGTAGCGAACACCGGGGAGCTGTTTTTT
CDR3 protein: CASSPVANTGELFF

D gene: TRBD1
clone size: once
V gene: TRBV3-1/TRBV3-2
J gene: TRBJ1-4
CDR3 DNA: TGTGCCAGCAGCCCGACAGGGGGCTTTAACGAAAAACTGTTTTTT
CDR3 protein: CASSPTGGFNEKLFF

D gene: NA
clone size: NA
V gene: TRBV18
J gene: TRBJ1-6
CDR3 DNA: TGTGCCAGCTCACCAGTCAATGCAGGGGTAAATTCACCCCTCCACTTT
CDR3 protein: CASSPVNAGVNSPLHF

D gene: NA
clone size: NA
V gene: TRBV10-1
J gene: TRBJ2-3
CDR3 DNA: TGCGCCAGCAGTGAGTCCCCCAGAATGGGCGCAGATACGCAGTATTTT
CDR3 protein: CASSESPRMGADTQYF

D gene: NA
clone size: NA
V gene: TRBV2
J gene: TRBJ1-5
CDR3 DNA: TGTGCCAGCAGTGATGAAGAGGAACAGCCCCAGCATTTT
CDR3 protein: CASSDEEEQPQHF

D gene: TRBD1
clone size: NA
V gene: TRBV7-9
J gene: TRBJ2-5
CDR3 DNA: TGTGCCAGCAGACCTACAGGGGTAGAGACCCAGTACTTC
CDR3 protein: CASRPTGVETQYF

D gene: NA
clone size: NA
V gene: TRBV6-5
J gene: TRBJ1-2
CDR3 DNA: TGTGCCAGCATGGCGGGCCAACGCTATGGCTACACCTTC
CDR3 protein: CASMAGQRYGYTF

D gene: NA
clone size: NA
V gene: TRBV5-1
J gene: TRBJ1-3
CDR3 DNA: TGCGCCAGCAGCTCGGGGGATGGAAACACCATATATTTT
CDR3 protein: CASSSGDGNTIYF

D gene: NA
clone size: NA
V gene: TRBV19
J gene: TRBJ1-2
CDR3 DNA: TGTGCCAGTTCCCCTCGCGACAGGATACGGAGATACACCTTC
CDR3 protein: CASSPRDRIRRYTF

D gene: TRBD1
clone size: NA
V gene: TRBV3-1/TRBV3-2
J gene: TRBJ2-7
CDR3 DNA: TGTGCCAGCAGCCTGACGTCCGGACAGGGGTCCGTCGGGCAGTACTTC
CDR3 protein: CASSLTSGQGSVGQYF

D gene: TRBD1
clone size: NA
V gene: TRBV15
J gene: TRBJ1-2
CDR3 DNA: TGTGCCACCAGCGGGGACAGGGGAGGAGGCTACACCTTC
CDR3 protein: CATSGDRGGGYTF

D gene: NA
clone size: once
V gene: TRBV10-3
J gene: TRBJ1-1
CDR3 DNA: TGTGCCATCAGTGAGCCAAGAGGGTGGGGGAACACTGAAGCTTTCTTT
CDR3 protein: CAISEPRGWGNTEAFF